This TCR beta chain was profiled in a study of blood T cell repertoires in COVID-19. Overall study: The United States, Italy and Spain were the sources of the acute and convalescent COVID-19 samples. PBMCs, B-cell-depleted T cells, or T cells were the source of the cDNA or gDNA that made up the material.

The CDR3 totals 14 residues. V shed 1 base and J shed 5 bases, with 8 bases lying between them. CDR1 and CDR2 from the germline V gene are MNHEY and SMNVEV (reference sequence). Original processing methods: Nucleated cell number was recorded as an estimate derived from reference gene primer amplification. Method: immunoSEQ multiplex PCR; TCRdb's copy keeps in-frame clones and lacks some. The D gene and trimming were derived from the DNA, and the V and J assignments and clone size from that table. Of roughly 99,000 clones listed, around 88% are singletons. The TCR sequence derives from a man in his fifties with COVID-19, enrolled during active disease. What was sequenced was peripheral blood. The V gene is TRBV27, the J gene TRBJ2-2; D unclear. In DNA form, the CDR3 reads TGTGCCAGCAGTTTATTTATGAGGACCGGGGAGCTGTTTTTT. The encoded protein is CASSLFMRTGELFF.